Each of the 15 T cell receptor beta chains below was sequenced from the same sample in a study of blood T cell repertoires in COVID-19. Using immunoSEQ multiplex PCR, the repertoire was profiled, and TCRdb retains in-frame clones only, with some absent. Of about 360,000 clones listed, less than 90% are singletons. The sample comprised peripheral blood. These receptors originate from a woman between 55 and 75 years old with COVID-19, enrolled during active disease.

The chain uses TRBV19 and TRBJ1-6; tentative D call: TRBD1 (5 bases). This CDR3 comprises 16 residues. Germline V lookup: CDR1 LNHDA, CDR2 SQIVND (reference sequence). V lost 4 bases to trimming and J lost 6 bases, with 16 bases between them. Here the CDR3 DNA reads TGTGCCAGTAGTACGACCCGACAGTTGCTTAATTCACCCCTCCACTTT. This translates into CASSTTRQLLNSPLHF.

The V and J genes are TRBV7-9 and TRBJ2-1; 12 positions agree with TRBD2. The CDR3 covers 14 residues. V was pared by 4 bases and J by 11 bases, with 6 bases of the junction left unmatched. Germline V gene lookup returns CDR1 SEHNR and CDR2 FQNEAQ (reference sequence). DNA for the CDR3: TGTGCCAGCAGCTACGGACTAGCGGGGATACAGCAGTTCTTC. It encodes CASSYGLAGIQQFF.

The chain has TRBV5-6 and TRBJ2-2; D is perhaps TRBD2 (6 bases). Germline V gene lookup returns CDR1 SGHDT and CDR2 YYEEEE. Trimming took 4 bases from V and 7 from J, leaving 11 bases between them. The CDR3 is 13 amino acids. The CDR3 nucleotides are TGTGCCAGCAGCGCGGGACTCGTCGGGGAGCTGTTTTTT. The encoded protein is CASSAGLVGELFF.

The chain links TRBV6-5 to TRBJ2-5; 13 bases agree with TRBD2. The CDR3 contains 16 residues. V was pared by 4 bases and J by 1 base, with 3 bases of the junction left unmatched. Germline CDR1 is MNHEY and CDR2 is SVGAGI. In DNA form, the CDR3 reads TGTGCCAGCAGTTCGACTAGCGGGGGGACCCAAGAGACCCAGTACTTC. Translating gives CASSSTSGGTQETQYF.

This clone turned up a few times. The chain recombines TRBV11-2 with TRBJ1-4, with 7 bases that match TRBD1. Germline CDR1 SGHAT, CDR2 FQNNGV. Trimming cost V 5 bases and J 3 bases; bases outside gene matches: 9. This CDR3 is 16 amino acids long. CDR3 in amino acids: CASSPDRVGSNEKLFF. CDR3 in DNA: TGTGCCAGCAGCCCAGACAGGGTGGGGTCTAATGAAAAACTGTTTTTT.

The chain joins TRBV7-2 to TRBJ1-2, with D maybe TRBD1 (5 bases). In germline, CDR1 is SGHTA, CDR2 FQGNSA. V lost 6 bases to trimming and J lost 7 bases, with 15 bases between them. The CDR3 extends over 13 amino acids. DNA for the CDR3: TGTGCCAGCAGTCAAGTCAGGGAGGGTGGCTACACCTTC. Amino acids: CASSQVREGGYTF.

V is TRBV5-1 and J is TRBJ1-2; TRBD1 agrees at 8 bases. Germline V lookup: CDR1 SGHRS, CDR2 YFSETQ. The CDR3 consists of 16 residues. Losses at the gene ends were 0 bases for V and 3 bases for J; bases not matched to a gene: 7. CDR3 protein: CASSLGTGGIYYGYTF. The CDR3 coding sequence is TGCGCCAGCAGCTTGGGAACAGGGGGGATTTACTATGGCTACACCTTC.

This rearrangement joins TRBV5-1 to TRBJ1-3; D is ambiguous. Deletions cut 5 bases from V and 0 bases from J, with 12 bases between. The germline CDR1 and CDR2 sequences are SGHRS and YFSETQ. The CDR3 is 15 residues long. The chain's CDR3 is CASRRGYDSGNTIYF. The CDR3 nucleotides read TGCGCCAGCAGACGGGGTTACGACTCTGGAAACACCATATATTTT. Full variable domain (missing parts from reference TRBV5-1 and TRBJ1-3): KAGVTQTPRYLIKTRGQQVTLSCSPISGHRSVSWYQQTPGQGLQFLFEYFSETQRNKGNFPGRFSGRQFSNSRSEMNVSTLELGDSALYLCASRRGYDSGNTIYFGEGSWLTVV.

V usage is TRBV5-4 and J usage is TRBJ1-2, with 7 bases identical to TRBD1. CDR3 length equals 15 residues. The ends lost 4 bases at V and 2 bases at J; junction bases unmatched: 8. Germline V lookup: CDR1 SGHNT, CDR2 YYREEE (reference sequence). As DNA, the CDR3 is TGTGCCAGCAGCAGCTCCGGGACAGCGAACTATGGCTACACCTTC. It yields the protein CASSSSGTANYGYTF.

V usage is TRBV7-9 and J usage is TRBJ1-1, with 10 bases lining up with TRBD1. Germline lookup yields CDR1 SEHNR and CDR2 FQNEAQ (reference sequence). The CDR3 contains 19 residues. The junction had 11 bases not matched to a gene; V was cut back by 0 bases and J by 1 base. The CDR3: CASSLAPGQGGLGNTEAFF. In nucleotides, the CDR3 is TGTGCCAGCAGCTTAGCGCCTGGACAGGGGGGTTTAGGGAACACTGAAGCTTTCTTT.

The chain carries TRBV6-2 or TRBV6-3 and TRBJ1-2, with D maybe TRBD1 (5 bases). Trimming took off 4 bases at V and 7 bases at J, with 13 bases between the two ends. The germline V gene encodes CDR1 MNHEY and CDR2 SVGEGT. The CDR3 spans 13 residues. The CDR3: CASSLWQGSGYTF. The CDR3 nucleotides are TGTGCCAGCAGTTTGTGGCAGGGTAGTGGCTACACCTTC.

The chain is built from TRBV7-9 and TRBJ1-1; TRBD1 matches at 11 bases. The CDR3 contains 15 residues. Germline V gene sequence: CDR1 SEHNR, CDR2 FQNEAQ (reference sequence). Trimming took 4 bases from V and 6 from J; bases not matched to a gene: 7. The CDR3 nucleotides read TGTGCCAGCAGCTCCCTCGGACAGGGGGCGGCTGAAGCTTTCTTT. Translation: CASSSLGQGAAEAFF.

This chain connects TRBV6-5 to TRBJ2-7; 9 bases align to TRBD1. CDR1 is MNHEY and CDR2 is SVGAGI in the germline V gene. With 6 bases clipped from V and 4 bases from J, the junction kept 10 bases outside the gene matches. This CDR3 region has 15 residues. The CDR3 sequence: CASRDPGTGRYEQYF. CDR3 sequence (DNA): TGTGCCAGCAGGGACCCCGGGACAGGGCGGTACGAGCAGTACTTC.

This sequence joins TRBV4-2 and TRBJ2-5; 9 nucleotides align to TRBD1. Germline V gives CDR1 LGHNA, CDR2 YNFKEQ. The junction had 3 bases not matched to a gene; V was cut back by 3 bases and J by 4 bases. The length of the CDR3 is 14 residues. CDR3 DNA sequence: TGTGCCAGCAGCCAGGACAGGGGAGGAGAGACCCAGTACTTC. Translation: CASSQDRGGETQYF.

The chain has TRBV10-3 and TRBJ2-7; D is possibly TRBD1 (6 bases). Germline CDR1 ENHRY, CDR2 SYGVKD. V was clipped by 2 bases and J by 3 bases, with 11 bases between them. CDR3 size: 14 residues. CDR3 sequence: CAISEGVRGYEQYF. The CDR3 nucleotides read TGTGCCATCAGTGAGGGGGTCAGGGGCTACGAGCAGTACTTC.